This entry concerns a single TCR beta chain. The sample comes from a study of early T cells in non-severe SARS-CoV-2 infection. TCRdb re-analysed the 5' RACE reads in MiXCR, keeping a single row per CDR3 protein. The sample contains some 91,000 distinct CDR3 sequences, approximately 10% of which appear only once. The germline CDR1 and CDR2 sequences are SQVTM and ANQGSEA. The CDR3 consists of 13 residues. V was clipped by 6 bases and J by 4 bases, with 15 bases between them. The sample in question was whole blood, obtained at baseline. This clonotype originated in an adult who was a healthcare worker with PCR-confirmed SARS-CoV-2 infection or an uninfected control (not recorded which). This chain uses TRBV29-1 with TRBJ1-2; D is possibly TRBD1 (5 bases). The CDR3 sequence: CSVTQGSFYGYTF. CDR3 DNA: TGCAGCGTGACTCAGGGTTCGTTCTATGGCTACACCTTC.